These 10 T cell receptor beta chains were all obtained from the same sample, sequenced in a study of cytomegalovirus exposure and HLA in healthy donors. Researchers ran the PCR with 60 Vbeta and 13 Jbeta primers. TCRdb's copy holds only in-frame clones and misses some; the assay was immunoSEQ multiplex PCR. This sample has more than 150,000 clones; roughly 80% occur once, and the top ten carry around 1.3%. Sequenced input: PBMCs. The receptors were gathered from a man aged 50-59 years in good health and CMV-seropositive.

The sample holds a few counts of this clone. The V gene is TRBV18, the J gene TRBJ1-4; 7 bases align to TRBD1. Per the germline V gene, CDR1 is KGHSH and CDR2 is LQKENI. Trimming took 6 bases from V and 7 from J; bases not matched to a gene: 8. The CDR3 spans 14 residues. The CDR3 reads CASSNDRDSEKLFF. CDR3 DNA sequence: TGTGCCAGCTCCAATGACAGGGATTCTGAAAAACTGTTTTTT. Full variable domain (outside the CDR3, taken from reference TRBV18 and TRBJ1-4): NAGVMQNPRHLVRRRGQEARLRCSPMKGHSHVYWYRQLPEEGLKFMVYLQKENIIDESGMPKERFSAEFPKEGPSILRIQQVVRGDSAAYFCASSNDRDSEKLFFGSGTQLSVL.

This chain connects TRBV18 to TRBJ2-1; 8 bases match TRBD2. The germline V gene has CDR1 KGHSH and CDR2 LQKENI. The CDR3 length is 14 residues. The trim removed 0 bases at V and 8 bases at J, leaving 3 bases unmatched. DNA for the CDR3: TGTGCCAGCTCACCACCGGCAGCGGGAGATGAGCAGTTCTTC. Translated: CASSPPAAGDEQFF.

The chain couples TRBV30 to TRBJ1-1; 8 nucleotides agree with TRBD1. V lost 2 bases, J lost 11 bases, and 13 bases stayed unmatched. Germline V gene data show CDR1 as GTSNPN and CDR2 as SVGIG (reference sequence). The CDR3 length is 14 residues. The CDR3 protein is CAWSLHSSGQVAFF. The CDR3 nucleotides are TGTGCCTGGAGTCTCCATTCGTCGGGACAGGTGGCTTTCTTT.

The chain recombines TRBV6-6 with TRBJ1-1; 7 positions match TRBD1. J lost 6 bases, V lost 8 bases, and 6 bases had no gene match. The germline CDR1 and CDR2 sequences are MNHNY and SVGAGI (reference sequence). The CDR3 has 12 amino acids. The CDR3 loop is CASFQGGSEAFF. As DNA, the CDR3 is TGTGCCAGCTTTCAGGGGGGCTCTGAAGCTTTCTTT.

This rearrangement joins TRBV7-6 to TRBJ1-1; D is unclear. The ends were cut back, 2 bases at V and 5 bases at J, with 15 bases in the middle. In germline, CDR1 is SGHVS, CDR2 FNYEAQ. CDR3 length equals 15 residues. The CDR3 DNA is TGTGCCAGCAGCTTACGGGCGGGCCAGAATACTGAAGCTTTCTTT. Protein: CASSLRAGQNTEAFF.

The CDR3 DNA follows: TGTGCCAGCAGTTTATCACTGAGCAATCAGCCCCAGCATTTT. Amino acids: CASSLSLSNQPQHF. The chain is built from TRBV28 and TRBJ1-5; D not resolved. Trimming took off 1 base at V and 1 base at J, with 5 bases between the two ends. The CDR3 has 14 residues. Germline-derived CDR1 and CDR2 are MDHEN and SYDVKM.

The gene calls are TRBV28 and TRBJ1-3; 7 nucleotides match TRBD1. CDR3 length equals 14 residues. Germline V gene sequence: CDR1 MDHEN, CDR2 SYDVKM. The J segment lost 7 bases and the V segment lost 1 base, leaving 4 bases of the junction unmatched. For the CDR3, the DNA is TGTGCCAGCAGTTTATACCAGGGGGGCAACACCATATATTTT. Protein product: CASSLYQGGNTIYF. Variable domain in full (rest from reference TRBV28 and TRBJ1-3): DVKVTQSSRYLVKRTGEKVFLECVQDMDHENMFWYRQDPGLGLRLIYFSYDVKMKEKGDIPEGYSVSREKKERFSLILESASTNQTSMYLCASSLYQGGNTIYFGEGSWLTVV.

This clone was detected only a few times. The CDR3 region has the DNA TGTGCCAGCTCACCACGGACAGGGGGTACGAACTATGGCTACACCTTC. Protein sequence: CASSPRTGGTNYGYTF. The chain combines TRBV18 with TRBJ1-2; TRBD1 aligns across 10 bases. Germline loops: CDR1 KGHSH, CDR2 LQKENI. This CDR3 is 16 amino acids long. The junction had 4 bases not matched to a gene; V was cut back by 1 base and J by 2 bases. Filled out from reference TRBV18 and TRBJ1-2, the complete variable domain reads NAGVMQNPRHLVRRRGQEARLRCSPMKGHSHVYWYRQLPEEGLKFMVYLQKENIIDESGMPKERFSAEFPKEGPSILRIQQVVRGDSAAYFCASSPRTGGTNYGYTFGSGTRLTVV.

V usage is TRBV23-1 and J usage is TRBJ1-2; 7 bases line up with TRBD1. TRBV23-1 carries the ORF label, with uncertain function. Trimming took 3 bases from V and 0 from J; bases not matched to a gene: 1. The CDR3 runs 14 residues. CDR3 nucleotides: TGCGCCAGCAGTCAGACAGGGACTAACTATGGCTACACCTTC. This codes for CASSQTGTNYGYTF.

The DNA of the CDR3 is TGTGCCAGCAGCCTACAGGGATTGTCTGAAAAACTGTTTTTT. This gives the protein CASSLQGLSEKLFF. This chain uses TRBV2 with TRBJ1-4; TRBD1 might be the D (6 bases). The CDR3 sequence is 14 residues long. Trimming removed 6 bases from V and 7 bases from J, with 15 bases in between. Germline V lookup: CDR1 SNHLY, CDR2 FYNNEI.